One and the same sample provided the 14 T cell receptor beta chains below, sequenced in a study of T cells in Graves' hyperthyroidism and ophthalmopathy (dated by TCRdb to about 2019). Receptor amplification or capture employed multiplex PCR. These reads were obtained on an Illumina HiSeq 2000. The TCR beta CDR3 regions were amplified from the RNA transcripts. The TCR CDR3 was subjected to a first round of RT-PCR using the HTBI primer set and the Qiagen OneStep RT-PCR kit. The public reads were quality trimmed at Q25 with fastp and then assembled into clones with MiXCR by TCRdb, keeping productive beta chains. CDR3 protein duplicates are merged, each entry listing the most common genes and DNA. The sample records under 750,000 distinct CDR3 sequences, around 19% of which are singletons. Approximately 16% of the sample rests with the top ten. Sequenced input: blood. The receptors were sampled from a woman between 50 and 59 years old with Graves' hyperthyroidism that later progressed to Graves' ophthalmopathy.

This chain uses TRBV11-2 with TRBJ1-1, with D possibly being TRBD1 (6 bases). Germline-derived CDR1 and CDR2 are SGHAT and FQNNGV. The germline V and J ends were trimmed by 0 bases and 4 bases, with 15 bases remaining between them. The CDR3 is made up of 16 amino acids. The CDR3 DNA sequence: TGTGCCAGCAGCTTAGATAGGCTGGGGGCTAGCACTGAAGCTTTCTTT. Its translation: CASSLDRLGASTEAFF.

This clonotype appeared many times. This rearrangement joins TRBV7-2 to TRBJ2-5, with 9 bases matching TRBD2. The CDR3 loop spans 15 amino acids. With 5 bases clipped from V and 5 bases from J, the junction kept 9 bases outside the gene matches. Per the germline V gene, CDR1 is SGHTA and CDR2 is FQGNSA. The DNA for the CDR3 is TGTGCCAGCAGCGCCGGGACTAGCTTAAGGGAGACCCAGTACTTC. Amino acids: CASSAGTSLRETQYF.

The chain recombines TRBV29-1 with TRBJ1-4; D might be TRBD1 (6 bases). This CDR3 has 15 residues. The germline V gene encodes CDR1 SQVTM and CDR2 ANQGSEA. V was clipped by 6 bases and J by 0 bases, with 14 bases between them. The CDR3 sequence: CSVSTGGTTNEKLFF. DNA for the CDR3: TGCAGCGTGTCCACGGGGGGCACAACTAATGAAAAACTGTTTTTT.

This clonotype has more than one count but fewer than ten. The CDR3 DNA sequence: TGTGCCAGCAGTGTTGGGTTCACAGATACGCAGTATTTT. Amino acids: CASSVGFTDTQYF. The chain has TRBV2 and TRBJ2-3, with D hard to call. The germline V gene has CDR1 SNHLY and CDR2 FYNNEI. The V gene lost 4 bases and the J gene lost 2 bases, with 7 bases spanning the gap. The CDR3 is 13 residues long.

The chain recombines TRBV6-5 with TRBJ2-1, with 8 bases identical to TRBD1. The germline V gene has CDR1 MNHEY and CDR2 SVGAGI. With V trimmed by 1 base and J by 9 bases, 8 bases remained unmatched. The CDR3 is 15 amino acids. CDR3 amino acids: CASSYWTGSTSEQFF. DNA of the CDR3: TGTGCCAGCAGTTACTGGACAGGGAGCACAAGTGAGCAGTTCTTC.

This clonotype was seen many times. The J gene is TRBJ2-1, the V gene TRBV7-6; TRBD1 matches at 9 bases. Germline V gene lookup returns CDR1 SGHVS and CDR2 FNYEAQ. The V and J ends lost 2 bases and 5 bases, in that order; junction bases with no gene match: 13. This CDR3 contains 18 residues. This CDR3 reads CASSLPRAQGARNNEQFF. CDR3 sequence (DNA): TGTGCCAGCAGCTTACCTCGGGCACAGGGGGCGAGGAACAATGAGCAGTTCTTC.

This clonotype was found many times. V usage is TRBV5-1 and J usage is TRBJ2-1; TRBD2 matches at 9 bases. Germline values: CDR1 SGHRS, CDR2 YFSETQ. V shed 4 bases, J shed 1 base, and the junction held 6 bases outside the gene matches. The CDR3 sequence is 16 residues long. CDR3 sequence (DNA): TGCGCCAGCAGCCCCTTAGCGGGGGAGTCCTACAATGAGCAGTTCTTC. As protein: CASSPLAGESYNEQFF.

In this sample, this clonotype turned up many times. The chain has TRBV11-3 and TRBJ2-6, with 7 positions matching TRBD2. The CDR3 is made up of 19 amino acids. After removal of 5 bases from V and 0 bases from J, the junction contained 13 bases not matched to a gene. CDR1 is SGHNT and CDR2 is YENEEA in the germline V gene. The CDR3 DNA reads TGTGCCAGCAGCCCGGGGGGAGCCAAAGGGGCCTCTGGGGCCAACGTCCTGACTTTC. Amino acid sequence: CASSPGGAKGASGANVLTF.

In this sample, this clonotype turned up a few times. J is TRBJ2-3 and V is TRBV27; tentative D call: TRBD1 (5 bases). This CDR3 spans 15 amino acids. Germline V gene lookup returns CDR1 MNHEY and CDR2 SMNVEV (reference sequence). V was shortened by 3 bases and J by 5 bases, with 15 bases between the two germline ends. The CDR3 DNA reads TGTGCCAGCAGTTTTAGGGGATATAAAGAAGATACGCAGTATTTT. Its translation is CASSFRGYKEDTQYF.

This clonotype appeared many times. This sequence joins TRBV11-3 and TRBJ1-1, with 7 bases fitting TRBD1. With 3 bases clipped from V and 1 base from J, the junction kept 5 bases outside the gene matches. The CDR3 extends over 15 amino acids. Germline CDR1 SGHNT, CDR2 YENEEA. The CDR3 region is CASSLGRGRNTEAFF. DNA of the CDR3: TGTGCCAGCAGCTTGGGTAGGGGGCGGAACACTGAAGCTTTCTTT.

This clonotype appeared a few times. The CDR3 DNA sequence: TGTGCCAGCAGCCAAAAGAGACAGTGGGCCCCCTTGGGCTCCTACAATGAGCAGTTCTTC. As protein: CASSQKRQWAPLGSYNEQFF. This chain joins TRBV14 and TRBJ2-1, with D possibly matching TRBD1 (5 bases). Germline V gene data show CDR1 as SGHDN and CDR2 as FVKESK. Trimming pared 2 bases from V and 0 bases from J, leaving 23 bases between. This CDR3 has 20 residues.

This clonotype was seen a handful of times. The genes are TRBV24-1 and TRBJ2-1; D is ambiguous. There are 13 residues in the CDR3. Trimming stripped 0 bases from V and 4 bases from J, with 3 bases between. Germline-derived CDR1 and CDR2 are KGHDR and SFDVKD. The CDR3 nucleotides are TGTGCCACCAGTGATTTGGGATACAATGAGCAGTTCTTC. As protein: CATSDLGYNEQFF.

This clonotype was observed many times. The J gene is TRBJ1-4, the V gene TRBV2; tentative D call: TRBD1 (6 bases). V was cut by 0 bases and J by 8 bases, with 19 bases left in between. Per germline, CDR1 SNHLY and CDR2 FYNNEI. This CDR3 contains 17 residues. The CDR3 protein is CASSEAAHRVVGEKLFF. CDR3 DNA sequence: TGTGCCAGCAGTGAAGCGGCCCACAGGGTTGTAGGGGAAAAACTGTTTTTT.

The sample holds a few counts of this clonotype. This chain joins TRBV7-2 and TRBJ1-1, with TRBD1 identical over 10 bases. The CDR3 is 20 residues long. Trimming at V came to 6 bases and at J to 0 bases, leaving 19 bases not matched to a gene. Germline CDR1 is SGHTA and CDR2 is FQGNSA. The CDR3 sequence: CASSQGPPGQGTIMNTEAFF. CDR3 in DNA: TGTGCCAGCAGTCAAGGACCCCCGGGACAGGGGACTATCATGAACACTGAAGCTTTCTTT.